One and the same sample provided the 26 T cell receptor beta chains below, sequenced in a study of cytomegalovirus exposure and HLA in healthy donors. Assay used: immunoSEQ multiplex PCR; TCRdb lists only in-frame clones, some missing. This table has more than 85,000 clones, roughly 90% appearing once. The sequenced sample was PBMCs. The receptors shown here come from a woman aged 18-30 years in good health and CMV-seronegative.

The chain employs TRBV5-1 and TRBJ1-2; D uncertain. The CDR3 sequence is 15 residues long. Trimming took 0 bases from V and 4 from J, leaving 13 bases between them. Germline lookup yields CDR1 SGHRS and CDR2 YFSETQ. CDR3 DNA sequence: TGCGCCAGCAGCTTGGAAGGCGCGACGGGCTATGGCTACACCTTC. Amino acid sequence: CASSLEGATGYGYTF. The whole variable domain, remainder taken from reference TRBV5-1 and TRBJ1-2, is KAGVTQTPRYLIKTRGQQVTLSCSPISGHRSVSWYQQTPGQGLQFLFEYFSETQRNKGNFPGRFSGRQFSNSRSEMNVSTLELGDSALYLCASSLEGATGYGYTFGSGTRLTVV.

The chain combines TRBV7-3 with TRBJ2-2; 8 nucleotides line up with TRBD2. The CDR3 is made up of 14 amino acids. The junction had 5 bases not matched to a gene; V was cut back by 5 bases and J by 6 bases. In germline, CDR1 is SGHTA, CDR2 FQGTGA. As DNA, the CDR3 is TGTGCCAGCAGCCCAGCGGGAGCTGCCGGGGAGCTGTTTTTT. Translating it yields CASSPAGAAGELFF.

The rearrangement uses TRBV5-1 and TRBJ1-6, with TRBD1 identical over 10 bases. The CDR3 has 15 amino acids. V trimming: 1 base; J trimming: 11 bases; junction bases outside the gene matches: 6. Germline V gene lookup returns CDR1 SGHRS and CDR2 YFSETQ. The CDR3 region has the DNA TGCGCCAGCAGCTTGACCGGGACAGGGGAGGCACCCCTCCACTTT. This encodes CASSLTGTGEAPLHF.

V usage is TRBV6-1 and J usage is TRBJ1-2; D not certain. The CDR3 extends over 16 amino acids. Germline V lookup: CDR1 MNHNS, CDR2 SASEGT. V was clipped by 2 bases and J by 2 bases, with 15 bases between them. The CDR3 region is CASSEPYRQENYGYTF. The CDR3 DNA follows: TGTGCCAGCAGTGAACCCTACCGCCAAGAAAACTATGGCTACACCTTC.

The rearrangement uses TRBV18 and TRBJ2-5, with 8 nucleotides matching TRBD1. CDR1 and CDR2 (germline): KGHSH, LQKENI. Unmatched junction bases numbered 4, after V lost 3 bases and J lost 1 base. The CDR3 has 15 amino acids. The CDR3 region has the DNA TGTGCCAGCTCACCCGGACAGGGTGGCCAAGAGACCCAGTACTTC. It codes for CASSPGQGGQETQYF.

This chain links TRBV15 with TRBJ2-5; D is perhaps TRBD2 (6 bases). The CDR3 extends over 13 amino acids. The V end was cut by 6 bases, the J end by 3 bases, with 11 bases between. CDR1 is LNHNV, CDR2 YYDKDF, per germline (reference sequence). DNA of the CDR3: TGTGCCACCAGTCACGGGGGTGAAGAGACCCAGTACTTC. It yields the protein CATSHGGEETQYF.

The chain combines TRBV5-1 with TRBJ1-2; 8 bases line up with TRBD1. In germline, CDR1 is SGHRS, CDR2 YFSETQ. Trimming at V came to 6 bases and at J to 6 bases, leaving 10 bases not matched to a gene. The CDR3 is 14 amino acids. CDR3 residues: CASTWGQGADGYTF. Written as DNA, the CDR3 is TGCGCCAGCACCTGGGGGCAGGGGGCCGATGGCTACACCTTC.

The chain has TRBV19 and TRBJ2-7, with D tentatively TRBD2 (6 bases). Germline-derived CDR1 and CDR2 are LNHDA and SQIVND (reference sequence). The V gene lost 1 base and the J gene lost 3 bases, with 13 bases spanning the gap. The CDR3 extends over 15 amino acids. CDR3 in DNA: TGTGCCAGTAGTATAGGACGCGGAGGGTTCTACGAGCAGTACTTC. It encodes CASSIGRGGFYEQYF.

This chain connects TRBV5-4 to TRBJ1-4; 11 positions agree with TRBD1. Germline trimming cut 4 bases from V and 7 bases from J; bases unmatched to any gene: 9. The CDR3 extends over 16 amino acids. Germline CDR1 and CDR2: SGHNT and YYREEE (reference sequence). Written as DNA, the CDR3 is TGTGCCAGCAGCGAAGTAGCCGGGACAGGGGGTGAAAAACTGTTTTTT. Its protein product is CASSEVAGTGGEKLFF.

V and J are TRBV14 and TRBJ2-7, with 7 bases identical to TRBD2. The CDR3 has 15 residues. Trimming at V came to 4 bases and at J to 4 bases, leaving 10 bases not matched to a gene. The V gene's germline CDR1 is SGHDN and CDR2 FVKESK. CDR3 protein: CASSLQSGALYEQYF. CDR3 in DNA: TGTGCCAGCAGCCTCCAAAGCGGGGCCCTTTACGAGCAGTACTTC. The full variable domain, rest sourced from reference TRBV14 and TRBJ2-7, is EAGVTQFPSHSVIEKGQTVTLRCDPISGHDNLYWYRRVMGKEIKFLLHFVKESKQDESGMPNNRFLAERTGGTYSTLKVQPAELEDSGVYFCASSLQSGALYEQYFGPGTRLTVT.

The V call is TRBV28, the J call TRBJ2-7; no reliable D call. The CDR3 runs to 14 residues. V was clipped by 5 bases and J by 5 bases, with 16 bases between them. Germline-derived CDR1 and CDR2 are MDHEN and SYDVKM. The CDR3 nucleotides read TGTGCCAGCAGTCCTACCCCTGAGGCCCACGAGCAGTACTTC. Protein sequence: CASSPTPEAHEQYF.

The rearrangement uses TRBV4-2 and TRBJ1-5; D possibly corresponds to TRBD1 (6 bases). CDR1 is LGHNA, CDR2 YNFKEQ, per germline. Deletions cut 1 base from V and 4 bases from J, with 11 bases between. The CDR3 is 15 amino acids. This CDR3 is CASSQVADRNQPQHF. CDR3 nucleotide sequence: TGTGCCAGCAGCCAAGTTGCGGACAGAAATCAGCCCCAGCATTTT.

The sample holds one count of this clone. The gene calls are TRBV6-5 and TRBJ1-3, with D uncertain. This CDR3 has 13 amino acids. CDR1 is MNHEY and CDR2 is SVGAGI in the germline V gene. V lost 5 bases, J lost 2 bases, and 7 bases lay in between. CDR3 region: CASSRGTGNTIYF. Here the CDR3 DNA reads TGTGCCAGCAGTCGAGGGACTGGAAACACCATATATTTT.

The chain has TRBV14 and TRBJ2-7; 7 bases align to TRBD1. J gave up 11 bases and V 4 bases, and 8 bases lay outside the gene matches. Germline assignment: CDR1 SGHDN and CDR2 FVKESK. CDR3 length: 12 residues. Here the CDR3 DNA reads TGTGCCAGCAGCCTTAGGACAGGAGAAAAGTACTTC. Its protein product is CASSLRTGEKYF.

This clone was found once. V usage is TRBV28 and J usage is TRBJ1-4, with D hard to call. Germline CDR1 MDHEN, CDR2 SYDVKM. V gave up 8 bases and J gave up 14 bases, with 12 bases separating them. The CDR3 contains 10 residues. The CDR3 DNA reads TGTGCCAGCGGCTGGAGTTCGCTGTTTTTT. This encodes CASGWSSLFF.

The chain joins TRBV4-2 to TRBJ2-7; D is possibly TRBD2 (5 bases). Germline V CDR1 and CDR2: LGHNA, YNFKEQ. The CDR3 runs 14 residues. With 0 bases removed from V and 2 bases from J, the gap between germline ends came to 8 bases. CDR3 bases: TGTGCCAGCAGCCAAGATAGGGAGACCTACGAGCAGTACTTC. This codes for CASSQDRETYEQYF.

J is TRBJ2-7 and V is TRBV7-9; TRBD2 is a possible D gene (5 bases). With 0 bases removed from V and 7 bases from J, the gap between germline ends came to 10 bases. The CDR3 is 13 residues long. Germline V lookup: CDR1 SEHNR, CDR2 FQNEAQ (reference sequence). CDR3 coding DNA: TGTGCCAGCAGCTTAGCGGGAGTAGAAGAGCAGTACTTC. Translation: CASSLAGVEEQYF.

CDR3 sequence (DNA): TGTGCCAGCAGCGTGGGACAGGGGGTCCACGAGCAGTACTTC. Translated, it gives CASSVGQGVHEQYF. The chain has TRBV9 and TRBJ2-7; 11 nucleotides align to TRBD1. CDR1 SGDLS and CDR2 YYNGEE come from the germline V gene. CDR3 size: 14 residues. Trimming cost V 2 bases and J 5 bases; bases outside gene matches: 3.

This chain connects TRBV6-5 to TRBJ1-2, with D uncertain. The CDR3 loop spans 13 amino acids. Trimming removed 6 bases at V and 1 base at J, with 9 bases between. Germline CDR1 is MNHEY and CDR2 is SVGAGI. The CDR3 loop is CASSPNSNYGYTF. The CDR3 region has the DNA TGTGCCAGCAGCCCAAACAGTAACTATGGCTACACCTTC.

This sequence joins TRBV25-1 and TRBJ1-2; maybe TRBD1 (5 bases). CDR1 and CDR2 (germline): MGHDK, SYGVNS. The CDR3 spans 14 residues. Trimming stripped 8 bases from V and 6 bases from J, with 19 bases between. This CDR3 reads CASRAKGQGNGYTF. In nucleotides, the CDR3 is TGTGCCAGCCGAGCAAAAGGGCAGGGAAATGGCTACACCTTC.

This sequence joins TRBV7-9 and TRBJ1-2; D unresolved. Between the trimmed V and J ends, which lost 0 bases and 4 bases, there was a span of 6 bases. The CDR3 runs 13 residues. From germline, CDR1 is SEHNR and CDR2 FQNEAQ (reference sequence). This chain's CDR3 is CASSLAGLYGYTF. The DNA of the CDR3 is TGTGCCAGCAGCTTAGCCGGACTCTATGGCTACACCTTC. The entire variable domain, with the rest obtained from reference TRBV7-9 and TRBJ1-2, is as follows: DTGVSQNPRHKITKRGQNVTFRCDPISEHNRLYWYRQTLGQGPEFLTYFQNEAQLEKSRLLSDRFSAERPKGSFSTLEIQRTEQGDSAMYLCASSLAGLYGYTFGSGTRLTVV.

V is TRBV28 and J is TRBJ2-2; D is unresolved. Trimming stripped 4 bases from V and 4 bases from J, with 4 bases between. Germline CDR1 is MDHEN and CDR2 is SYDVKM. The CDR3 covers 12 residues. CDR3 coding DNA: TGTGCCAGCAGTTCCGGCACCGGGGAGCTGTTTTTT. This sequence encodes CASSSGTGELFF.

The V call is TRBV6-1, the J call TRBJ1-2; 7 nucleotides match TRBD1. Trimming at V came to 6 bases and at J to 4 bases, leaving 8 bases not matched to a gene. This CDR3 has 14 residues. Germline V lookup: CDR1 MNHNS, CDR2 SASEGT. The CDR3 bases are TGTGCCAGCAGACGAGAACAGGGGCCCTATGGCTACACCTTC. It translates to CASRREQGPYGYTF.

This clone was detected once. The rearrangement uses TRBV9 and TRBJ2-7; possible D gene TRBD1, 5 bases. The CDR3 length is 14 residues. Germline-derived CDR1 and CDR2 are SGDLS and YYNGEE. Between the trimmed V and J ends, which lost 5 bases and 0 bases, there was a span of 12 bases. CDR3 in amino acids: CASSRGNPSYEQYF. The CDR3 DNA is TGTGCCAGCAGTAGGGGAAATCCCTCCTACGAGCAGTACTTC.

The J gene is TRBJ2-5, the V gene TRBV6-1; a weak D match, TRBD2 (6 bases). V was shortened by 4 bases and J by 5 bases, with 17 bases between the two germline ends. The CDR3 is 15 residues long. The germline V gene has CDR1 MNHNS and CDR2 SASEGT. The CDR3 DNA sequence: TGTGCCAGCAGTGCGGGACTTTCCCTGGGGGAGACCCAGTACTTC. Translating gives CASSAGLSLGETQYF.

This clone turned up a few times. V gene TRBV5-1 combines with J gene TRBJ1-1; 7 nucleotides align to TRBD1. V lost 3 bases to trimming and J lost 5 bases; unmatched junction nucleotides: 4. Per germline, CDR1 SGHRS and CDR2 YFSETQ. This CDR3 has 13 residues. The CDR3 DNA follows: TGCGCCAGCAGCTCAACGACAGGGACTGAAGCTTTCTTT. This codes for CASSSTTGTEAFF.